This is a list of T cell receptor beta chains from one sample in a study of T cells in Graves' hyperthyroidism and ophthalmopathy. TCRdb re-derived calls from the multiplex PCR reads in MiXCR, one entry per CDR3 protein. The sample includes about 300,000 distinct CDR3 sequences, roughly 19% seen only once; the top ten take under 40%. The sample taken for sequencing was blood. The receptors come from a man aged 45 to 65 with Graves' ophthalmopathy. CDR3s include the opening cysteine and the closing phenylalanine or tryptophan. A D gene is named only where the DNA matches it firmly. Size tells how often a clone was seen (once, few, many) or the class of an expanded clone, and some rows leave it out.

CDR3 DNA	CDR3 protein	V gene	J gene	CDR3 length	D gene	clone size
TGTGCCAGCAGCCAAACTAGCAACGAGCAGTACTTC	CASSQTSNEQYF	TRBV3-1	TRBJ2-7	12	NA	many
TGTGCCAGCAGTTACCGTTCTAAAGGACTAGCTCGGAGGGAGACCCAGTACTTC	CASSYRSKGLARRETQYF	TRBV7-2	TRBJ2-5	18	TRBD2	NA
TGTGCCAGCAGTCCCACACCGGGACGGACCTACAATGAGCAGTTCTTC	CASSPTPGRTYNEQFF	TRBV7-3	TRBJ2-1	16	NA	few
TGTGCCAGCAGCTTAATAGGACAGGGAGGCAATCAGCCCCAGCATTTT	CASSLIGQGGNQPQHF	TRBV5-5	TRBJ1-5	16	TRBD1	many
TGTGCCAGCAGTGAAGGGACAGGTTTTTACAATGAGCAGTTCTTC	CASSEGTGFYNEQFF	TRBV6-1	TRBJ2-1	15	TRBD1	few
TGTGCCTGGCAGGGGGCGGGTGGAAACACCATATATTTT	CAWQGAGGNTIYF	TRBV30	TRBJ1-3	13	TRBD1	NA
TGTGCCAGCAGCCGGGTCTTTAACACCATATATTTT	CASSRVFNTIYF	TRBV11-2	TRBJ1-3	12	NA	many
TGCAATGCTCAAAGAACCTTTGGCGAGCAGTACTTC	CNAQRTFGEQYF	TRBV20-1	TRBJ2-7	12	NA	many
TGTGCCACCAGTGACCCGACTAGCGGGAGTAACAATGAGCAGTTCTTC	CATSDPTSGSNNEQFF	TRBV24-1	TRBJ2-1	16	TRBD2	NA
TGTGCCAGCAGACAGGGGGCGAACACCGGGGAGCTGTTTTTT	CASRQGANTGELFF	TRBV6-1	TRBJ2-2	14	TRBD1	NA
TGTGCCAGCAGCTTAATACCCCGAGCCCAGGGACAGGTGAACAATGAGCAGTTCTTC	CASSLIPRAQGQVNNEQFF	TRBV7-6	TRBJ2-1	19	TRBD1	many
TGCGCCAGCAGCTTGGCCCTGAGGGGTGAGAACACTGAAGCTTTCTTT	CASSLALRGENTEAFF	TRBV5-1	TRBJ1-1	16	NA	many
TGTGCCAGCAGTGGGTCCGGACTAGGTAGTGAGCAGTTCTTC	CASSGSGLGSEQFF	TRBV6-1	TRBJ2-1	14	TRBD2	NA
TGTGCTAGTGGTTTGGTTCTTGGACAGGAGAACACTGAAGCTTTCTTT	CASGLVLGQENTEAFF	TRBV12-5	TRBJ1-1	16	TRBD1	NA
TGTGCCAGCAGTTTCGGGGGTCAGCCCCAGCATTTT	CASSFGGQPQHF	TRBV28	TRBJ1-5	12	NA	many
TGTGCCAGCAGATCAACAGGGATCTCTGGAAACACCATATATTTT	CASRSTGISGNTIYF	TRBV28	TRBJ1-3	15	NA	few
TGTGCCGGCTCACTACCGGGGGCTCGACCACTAGAGACCCAGTACTTC	CAGSLPGARPLETQYF	TRBV18	TRBJ2-5	16	NA	few
TGCAGCGTTGTGCCAGGGACATCCTCCTACGAGCAGTACTTC	CSVVPGTSSYEQYF	TRBV29-1	TRBJ2-7	14	NA	NA
TGTGCCAGCAGCCGCCGCCGGAGACCTGATACGCAGTATTTT	CASSRRRRPDTQYF	TRBV7-9	TRBJ2-3	14	NA	few
TGTGCCAGCAGCGTAGAGGACGGGGTCCGACAGCCCCAGCATTTT	CASSVEDGVRQPQHF	TRBV9	TRBJ1-5	15	NA	few
TGTGCCAGTCAGACAAGTCAGAACACTGAAGCTTTCTTT	CASQTSQNTEAFF	TRBV6-1	TRBJ1-1	13	NA	many
TGTGCCAGCAGTTCGACTAGCGGAGCTATCTCCTACAATGAGCAGTTCTTC	CASSSTSGAISYNEQFF	TRBV28	TRBJ2-1	17	TRBD2	NA
TGTGCCAGCAGCCCTAACCAGGGTGTTATTTGGTACTTC	CASSPNQGVIWYF	TRBV7-3	TRBJ2-5	13	NA	NA
TGTGCCACCAGTGAGGGTGGACAGGGGAACACCGGGGAGCTGTTTTTT	CATSEGGQGNTGELFF	TRBV24-1	TRBJ2-2	16	TRBD1	many
TGTGCCAGTAGTACCGGACAGGGGGTATACAATGAGCAGTTCTTC	CASSTGQGVYNEQFF	TRBV19	TRBJ2-1	15	TRBD1	few
TGTGCCAGCAGTTCACGACAGGTGCACTATGGCTACACCTTC	CASSSRQVHYGYTF	TRBV6-2/TRBV6-3	TRBJ1-2	14	NA	few
TGTGCCAGCAGTCTGACAGGGGGCCCGCACGAGCAGTACTTC	CASSLTGGPHEQYF	TRBV12-3/TRBV12-4	TRBJ2-7	14	TRBD1	many
TGCGCCAGCAGTTATCCCGGGAGCTATGGCTACACCTTC	CASSYPGSYGYTF	TRBV4-1	TRBJ1-2	13	NA	NA
TGTGCCAGCAGCGTTAGTACAGGGGGCTCCTACGAGCAGTACTTC	CASSVSTGGSYEQYF	TRBV9	TRBJ2-7	15	TRBD1	many
TGTGCCAGCAGCGTTACAGGGGGGGAGACCCAGTACTTC	CASSVTGGETQYF	TRBV5-6	TRBJ2-5	13	TRBD1	many
TGTGCCACCAGTGACCCAAGATACGGGGAGCTGTTTTTT	CATSDPRYGELFF	TRBV6-2/TRBV6-3	TRBJ2-2	13	NA	NA
TGTGCCTGGGTGGGACTAGCTGGGGAGACCCAGTACTTC	CAWVGLAGETQYF	TRBV30	TRBJ2-5	13	TRBD2	many
TGTGCCACTCACGAAGCGGGAGGGCGGAGCTCCTACAATGAGCAGTTCTTC	CATHEAGGRSSYNEQFF	TRBV2	TRBJ2-1	17	TRBD2	NA
TGTGCCAGCAGGCCGCAGGGGGGGCATGAGCAGTTCTTC	CASRPQGGHEQFF	TRBV3-1	TRBJ2-1	13	NA	many
TGTGCTAGCAGCTCTGGTATTGACACCCCTAATGAAAAACTGTTTTTT	CASSSGIDTPNEKLFF	TRBV7-7	TRBJ1-4	16	NA	NA
TGTGCCAGCAGCACCGGGACAGGGGGCTATAGCAATCAGCCCCAGCATTTT	CASSTGTGGYSNQPQHF	TRBV6-1	TRBJ1-5	17	TRBD1	many
TGTGCCAGCAGCAAGGACCAGGGCTATTCTACCGGGGAGCTGTTTTTT	CASSKDQGYSTGELFF	TRBV27	TRBJ2-2	16	NA	NA
TGTGCCAGCAGTACCCTAGCGTCAAGCTCCTACAATGAGCAGTTCTTC	CASSTLASSSYNEQFF	TRBV7-9	TRBJ2-1	16	NA	many
TGTGCCACCCTTGTGGGGGGCGGTGGTTGCACCTTC	CATLVGGGGCTF	TRBV28	TRBJ1-2	12	NA	many
TGTGCCAGCAGCCGAGACAACCTAGCGGGAGATATGTTCTTC	CASSRDNLAGDMFF	TRBV7-9	TRBJ2-1	14	TRBD2	NA
TGTGCCAGCAGTCTGGGGGGGGGGCGGACGACGGCCAAAAACATTCAGTACTTC	CASSLGGGRTTAKNIQYF	TRBV12-3/TRBV12-4	TRBJ2-4	18	NA	NA
TGTGCCAGCAGCGTGGATAGAGGGACTCAAAATTCACCCCTCCACTTT	CASSVDRGTQNSPLHF	TRBV7-9	TRBJ1-6	16	NA	many